Listed here is a single T cell receptor (beta chain). Profiling relied on immunoSEQ multiplex PCR, and the TCRdb table lists in-frame clones only, not all of them. Of 120,000 or so clones listed, more than 75% are singletons. This sample was included in a study of control samples from healthy donors and cancer patients. There are 13 residues in the CDR3. Germline V gives CDR1 MNHEY, CDR2 SVGAGI. V lost 0 bases to trimming and J lost 5 bases, with 4 bases between them. The chain carries TRBV6-5 and TRBJ1-4; D uncertain. The sample taken for sequencing was PBMCs. This clonotype was sampled from a woman aged 60 to 75 with lung cancer. The CDR3 is CASSYSRNEKLFF. The CDR3 nucleotides are TGTGCCAGCAGTTACTCTAGGAATGAAAAACTGTTTTTT.